This TCR beta chain derives from a study of cytomegalovirus exposure and HLA in healthy donors. PCR was performed using 60 Vbeta and 13 Jbeta primers. Profiled with immunoSEQ multiplex PCR; TCRdb holds only in-frame clones, not every one. Its clone listing holds around 70,000 clones. The CDR3 has 14 amino acids. In germline, CDR1 is MNHEY, CDR2 SVGAGI. V lost 4 bases and J lost 4; bases outside the gene matches: 4. The sample was PBMCs. The receptor's source is a man aged 35-49 years in good health and CMV-seronegative. V and J are TRBV6-5 and TRBJ2-3; 8 bases map to TRBD2. The CDR3 loop reads CASSLQRESDTQYF. The CDR3 DNA is TGTGCCAGCAGTTTACAGCGGGAGTCAGATACGCAGTATTTT.